Listed below are T cell receptor beta chains from one sample, sequenced in a study of T cells in Graves' hyperthyroidism and ophthalmopathy. A single record per CDR3 protein comes from TCRdb applying MiXCR to the multiplex PCR reads. The sample records roughly 580,000 distinct CDR3 sequences, roughly 13% being singletons. Sequenced: blood. These receptor sequences come from a woman aged 25 to 45 with Graves' hyperthyroidism that later progressed to Graves' ophthalmopathy. Each CDR3 is given with its conserved first and last residue. Each record gives: J gene, V gene, CDR3 protein.

J: TRBJ2-2; V: TRBV3-1; CDR3: CASRRLGAGELFF
J: TRBJ2-3; V: TRBV7-9; CDR3: CASSLAGFPGTQYF
J: -; V: TRBV7-2; CDR3: CASSLVSLAKNMQFF
J: TRBJ2-7; V: TRBV28; CDR3: CASIQAGAVYEQYF
J: TRBJ2-5; V: TRBV12-5; CDR3: CASGGTSGSGKETQYF
J: TRBJ1-1; V: TRBV2; CDR3: CASSAQGGQTEAFF
J: TRBJ1-1; V: TRBV19; CDR3: CASRGRGENTEAFF
J: TRBJ1-1; V: TRBV7-2; CDR3: CASSPLEGAFF
J: TRBJ1-2; V: TRBV11-3; CDR3: CASSLEDYGYTF
J: TRBJ2-1; V: TRBV20-1; CDR3: CSPRGTYNEQFF
J: TRBJ2-1; V: TRBV2; CDR3: CASSVTGASGGAYNEQFF
J: TRBJ2-3; V: TRBV18; CDR3: CASSPGVGAADTQYF
J: TRBJ2-7; V: TRBV20-1; CDR3: CSAYLGLAGVFHEQYF
J: TRBJ1-1; V: TRBV4-1; CDR3: CASSMMGGGGTEAFF
J: TRBJ2-4; V: TRBV19; CDR3: CASSIWAGTSTSQRLAKNIQYF
J: TRBJ1-2; V: TRBV7-2; CDR3: CASGTGAYGYTF
J: TRBJ2-3; V: TRBV5-1; CDR3: CASSFTGDRTDTQYF
J: TRBJ2-7; V: TRBV24-1; CDR3: CATSDLDGGTIYEQYF
J: TRBJ1-1; V: TRBV5-1; CDR3: CASSLERVERNTEAFF
J: TRBJ1-1; V: TRBV30; CDR3: CAWMFGSGTRDTEAFF
J: TRBJ1-2; V: TRBV9; CDR3: CASSAGQGGVYGYTF
J: TRBJ2-3; V: TRBV5-1; CDR3: CASSLAGPTSTDTQYF
J: TRBJ1-4; V: TRBV28; CDR3: CASSSFGMAVNEKLFF
J: TRBJ1-2; V: TRBV18; CDR3: CASSPGTGEPYGYTF
J: TRBJ2-1; V: TRBV19; CDR3: CASSQGAVVSEQFF
J: TRBJ2-1; V: TRBV19; CDR3: CASSPGTAMDNEQFF
J: TRBJ2-7; V: TRBV11-2; CDR3: CASSPTKGRGPYEQYF
J: TRBJ1-1; V: TRBV3-1; CDR3: CASSLLRAPEAFF
J: TRBJ1-2; V: TRBV4-1; CDR3: CASSQDIPGWGYTF
J: TRBJ2-3; V: TRBV13; CDR3: CASSGAGTSATSTDTQYF
J: TRBJ2-5; V: TRBV19; CDR3: CASSTAGTREETQYF
J: TRBJ2-2; V: TRBV28; CDR3: CASSPKRDTGELFF
J: TRBJ1-1; V: TRBV12-3/TRBV12-4; CDR3: CASSFRGHPNTEAFF
J: TRBJ2-6; V: TRBV11-2; CDR3: CASSLGRGPLSGANVLTF
J: TRBJ1-3; V: TRBV20-1; CDR3: CSARDLDLSGNTIYF
J: TRBJ2-7; V: TRBV19; CDR3: CASSSDGYEQYF
J: TRBJ1-1; V: TRBV28; CDR3: CASSLVATSSEAFF